The TCR beta chain described here comes from a study of blood T cell repertoires in COVID-19. Study-level background: The United States, Italy and Spain were the sources of the acute and convalescent COVID-19 samples. T cells, B-cell-depleted T cells, or PBMCs provided the cDNA or gDNA that served as material.

Authors' methods: Cell counts per sample came from amplifying reference gene primers. Using immunoSEQ multiplex PCR, the repertoire was profiled, and TCRdb retains in-frame clones only, with some absent. V and J calls and clone size are those listed in that table; D and trimming were worked out from the DNA. The sample lists 90,000 to 100,000 clones, over 75% occurring once. With 4 bases clipped from V and 1 base from J, the junction kept 6 bases outside the gene matches. The germline V gene encodes CDR1 LGHDT and CDR2 YNNKEL (reference sequence). CDR3 length: 17 amino acids. This sequence joins TRBV3-1 (or the pseudogene TRBV3-2) and TRBJ2-7; 14 bases agree with TRBD2. Sequenced sample: peripheral blood. This sequence originates from a man aged 50 to 59 with acute or convalescent COVID-19. The CDR3 spells CASSPSRTSGRSYEQYF. The CDR3 DNA reads TGTGCCAGCAGCCCCTCCAGGACTAGCGGGAGGTCCTACGAGCAGTACTTC.